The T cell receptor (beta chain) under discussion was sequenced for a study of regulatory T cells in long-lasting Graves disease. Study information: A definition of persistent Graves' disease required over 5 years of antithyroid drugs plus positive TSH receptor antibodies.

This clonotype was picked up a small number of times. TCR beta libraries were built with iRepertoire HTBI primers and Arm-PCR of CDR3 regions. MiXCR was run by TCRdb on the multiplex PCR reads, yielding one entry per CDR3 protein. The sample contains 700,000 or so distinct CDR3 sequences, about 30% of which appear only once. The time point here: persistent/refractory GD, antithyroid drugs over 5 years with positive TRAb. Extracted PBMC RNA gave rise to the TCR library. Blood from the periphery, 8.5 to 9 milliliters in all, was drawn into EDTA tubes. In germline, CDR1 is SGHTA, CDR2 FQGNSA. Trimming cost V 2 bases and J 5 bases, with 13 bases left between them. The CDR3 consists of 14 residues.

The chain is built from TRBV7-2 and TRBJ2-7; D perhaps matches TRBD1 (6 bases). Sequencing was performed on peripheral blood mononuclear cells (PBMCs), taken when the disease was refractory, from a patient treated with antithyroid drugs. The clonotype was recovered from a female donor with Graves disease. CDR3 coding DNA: TGTGCCAGCAGCTTATCCCAGGGGATGAACGAGCAGTACTTC. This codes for CASSLSQGMNEQYF.